The next 17 T cell receptor beta chains were all read from a single sample in a study of T-cell reconstitution after alpha-beta-depleted transplantation in children. Preparation of the TCRbeta library used unique molecular identifiers. One entry per CDR3 protein results from TCRdb running MiXCR on the PCR reads. The sample lists around 580,000 distinct CDR3 sequences, 27% seen once, with approximately 33% in the top ten. The input for sequencing was PBMCs, taken before TCRalphabeta/CD19-depleted stem cell transplant. The receptor source for this set is a boy younger than two with Wiskott-Aldrich syndrome, due to receive a stem cell transplant.

J is TRBJ1-2 and V is TRBV20-1; D unresolved. V lost 0 bases and J 1 base, leaving 12 bases between the germline ends. The length of the CDR3 is 15 residues. Germline assignment: CDR1 DFQATT and CDR2 SNEGSKA (reference sequence). CDR3 sequence (DNA): TGCAGTGCTAGAGATTTCCGGACTGTTAACTATGGCTACACCTTC. The encoded protein is CSARDFRTVNYGYTF.

This clonotype was recorded a few times. V usage is TRBV20-1 and J usage is TRBJ1-1, with D unresolved. Trimming pared 2 bases from V and 2 bases from J, leaving 12 bases between. Germline CDR1 and CDR2: DFQATT and SNEGSKA (reference sequence). This CDR3 contains 14 residues. The CDR3: CSARPRRINTEAFF. CDR3 DNA: TGCAGTGCTAGACCGCGCAGGATTAACACTGAAGCTTTCTTT.

The CDR3 here is CASSSGTGGESPYGYTF. The CDR3 DNA sequence: TGTGCCAGCAGCTCGGGGACAGGGGGCGAATCTCCCTATGGCTACACCTTC. The chain has TRBV7-9 and TRBJ1-2, with 12 nucleotides matching TRBD1. The germline V gene encodes CDR1 SEHNR and CDR2 FQNEAQ (reference sequence). The CDR3 consists of 17 residues. The V segment lost 4 bases and the J segment 4 bases; nucleotides outside the gene matches: 10.

V gene TRBV5-1 combines with J gene TRBJ2-1, with D perhaps matching TRBD2 (5 bases). The ends were cut back, 5 bases at V and 5 bases at J, with 17 bases in the middle. Germline values: CDR1 SGHRS, CDR2 YFSETQ. The CDR3 consists of 15 residues. The CDR3 sequence is CASSSLVGGHNEQFF. The DNA of the CDR3 is TGCGCCAGCAGTTCCCTAGTGGGCGGGCACAATGAGCAGTTCTTC. The full variable domain, rest sourced from reference TRBV5-1 and TRBJ2-1, is KAGVTQTPRYLIKTRGQQVTLSCSPISGHRSVSWYQQTPGQGLQFLFEYFSETQRNKGNFPGRFSGRQFSNSRSEMNVSTLELGDSALYLCASSSLVGGHNEQFFGPGTRLTVL.

V usage is TRBV5-1 and J usage is TRBJ2-5, with TRBD2 identical over 10 bases. The V segment lost 0 bases and the J segment 7 bases; nucleotides outside the gene matches: 9. This CDR3 comprises 16 residues. Germline CDR1 and CDR2: SGHRS and YFSETQ. The CDR3 reads CASSLVASGSHGTQYF. The CDR3 region has the DNA TGCGCCAGCAGCTTGGTCGCTAGCGGGAGTCATGGGACCCAGTACTTC.

The chain is built from TRBV12-3 or TRBV12-4 and TRBJ2-2, with D tentatively TRBD1 or TRBD2 (5 bases each). This CDR3 is 12 amino acids long. V lost 5 bases and J lost 10, with 11 bases in between. The CDR3 coding sequence is TGTGCCAGCAGTCGTAGAGGGGTGGAGCTGTTTTTT. As protein: CASSRRGVELFF.

The chain employs TRBV5-1 and TRBJ2-1, with 8 positions matching TRBD1. The germline gives CDR1 SGHRS, CDR2 YFSETQ. The CDR3 sequence is 17 residues long. After removal of 3 bases from V and 6 bases from J, the junction contained 14 bases not matched to a gene. The CDR3 bases are TGCGCCAGCAGCTGGTCCCCGCGGACAGGGAAAGCCAATGAGCAGTTCTTC. Amino acids: CASSWSPRTGKANEQFF.

J is TRBJ2-7 and V is TRBV6-5; maybe TRBD1 (6 bases). There are 16 residues in the CDR3. Germline CDR1 and CDR2: MNHEY and SVGAGI. Trimming removed 2 bases at V and 3 bases at J, with 17 bases between. CDR3 nucleotide sequence: TGTGCCAGCAGTTACGGGGCTCGGACAGAACACTACGAGCAGTACTTC. It specifies CASSYGARTEHYEQYF.

This sequence joins TRBV7-8 and TRBJ2-7; 12 positions match TRBD2. With V trimmed by 5 bases and J by 2 bases, 10 bases remained unmatched. Germline CDR1 and CDR2: SGHVS and FQNEAQ. CDR3 size: 17 residues. Written as DNA, the CDR3 is TGTGCCAGCAGCCCCGAGGGACTAGCGGGCGTCACCTACGAGCAGTACTTC. This codes for CASSPEGLAGVTYEQYF.

This clonotype was recorded a few times. The rearrangement joins TRBV5-1 to TRBJ2-2; tentative D call: TRBD1 (6 bases). Trimming took off 3 bases at V and 8 bases at J, with 17 bases between the two ends. Germline V lookup: CDR1 SGHRS, CDR2 YFSETQ. This CDR3 is built from 15 residues. DNA of the CDR3: TGCGCCAGCAGCTGGAACACAGGGATACAGGGGGAGCTGTTTTTT. Translation gives CASSWNTGIQGELFF. Looking up the rest from reference TRBV5-1 and TRBJ2-2 gives the full variable domain: KAGVTQTPRYLIKTRGQQVTLSCSPISGHRSVSWYQQTPGQGLQFLFEYFSETQRNKGNFPGRFSGRQFSNSRSEMNVSTLELGDSALYLCASSWNTGIQGELFFGEGSRLTVL.

There are a few counts of this clonotype. The gene calls are TRBV11-2 and TRBJ2-1; no firm D call. V lost 2 bases and J 9 bases, leaving 14 bases between the germline ends. Germline V gives CDR1 SGHAT, CDR2 FQNNGV. CDR3 length: 14 amino acids. The CDR3 nucleotides are TGTGCCAGCAGCTTACGCCTAGTCAGCGCTGAGCAGTTCTTC. Translation gives CASSLRLVSAEQFF.

The chain is built from TRBV20-1 and TRBJ2-7; D is ambiguous. The V end lost 2 bases, the J end lost 1 base, and 18 bases lay between the germline ends. Germline assignment: CDR1 DFQATT and CDR2 SNEGSKA (reference sequence). The CDR3 spans 16 residues. Here the CDR3 reads CSARNPRRGESYEQYF. CDR3 sequence (DNA): TGCAGTGCTAGAAACCCGAGGCGTGGGGAATCCTACGAGCAGTACTTC.

This clonotype was seen just once. V gene TRBV20-1 combines with J gene TRBJ1-1; no clear D gene. Germline V gives CDR1 DFQATT, CDR2 SNEGSKA (reference sequence). Trimming removed 5 bases from V and 0 bases from J, with 10 bases in between. This CDR3 region has 13 residues. CDR3 sequence: CSAYRIMNTEAFF. DNA for the CDR3: TGCAGTGCTTATAGGATTATGAACACTGAAGCTTTCTTT.

This sequence joins TRBV20-1 and TRBJ2-1; 10 bases match TRBD2. Germline V CDR1 and CDR2: DFQATT, SNEGSKA (reference sequence). V was pared by 1 base and J by 8 bases, with 5 bases of the junction left unmatched. The CDR3 extends over 14 amino acids. Here the CDR3 DNA reads TGCAGTGCTAGAGCTAGCGGGAGCATCGATGAGCAGTTCTTC. Protein: CSARASGSIDEQFF.

This clonotype was detected ten times or more. The V call is TRBV27, the J call TRBJ2-2; D is tentatively TRBD1 or TRBD2 (6 bases each). V was trimmed by 1 base and J by 1 base, leaving 16 bases between them. The CDR3 has 18 residues. Germline CDR1 is MNHEY and CDR2 is SMNVEV (reference sequence). The CDR3 spells CASSLFFWGAWNTGELFF. In DNA form, the CDR3 reads TGTGCCAGCAGTTTATTCTTTTGGGGGGCCTGGAACACCGGGGAGCTGTTTTTT.

This clonotype was seen a handful of times. The gene calls are TRBV24-1 and TRBJ2-3, with TRBD2 matching 7 bases. V shed 1 base and J 2 bases; nucleotides not matched to a gene: 5. The germline V gene encodes CDR1 KGHDR and CDR2 SFDVKD. The CDR3 runs 16 residues. The DNA for the CDR3 is TGTGCCACCAGTGATTTCGCAGCGGGAACCACAGATACGCAGTATTTT. Its protein is CATSDFAAGTTDTQYF.

This clonotype occurred a few times. The J gene is TRBJ2-7, the V gene TRBV29-1; 7 positions agree with TRBD1. CDR3 length equals 11 residues. Per the germline V gene, CDR1 is SQVTM and CDR2 is ANQGSEA. Germline trimming cut 6 bases from V and 10 bases from J; bases unmatched to any gene: 9. CDR3 in amino acids: CSVATGISQYF. Written as DNA, the CDR3 is TGCAGCGTCGCGACAGGGATCTCCCAGTACTTC.